This T cell receptor (beta chain) was found in a study of cytotoxic CD8 clonotypes in ibrutinib-treated CLL. Study conclusions and caveats: Clonality measured at baseline exceeded age-matched healthy donors, tracking circulating CD8+ T-cell counts.

Germline CDR1 reads SNHLY; CDR2 reads FYNNEI. The CDR3 sequence is 13 residues long. Unmatched junction bases numbered 4, after V lost 6 bases and J lost 7 bases. Libraries were prepared by immunoSEQ multiplex PCR; TCRdb keeps only in-frame clonotypes and omits some of them. The sample contains 60,000 to 65,000 clones, 45% to 60% of which appear only once. Concerning this clone itself: Its target is unknown. This specimen includes other DNA sequences encoding the same CDR3.

The sample consisted of PBMCs, taken after 12 months of ibrutinib treatment. The V and J genes are TRBV2 and TRBJ1-4; TRBD1 aligns across 8 bases. The receptor comes from a human donor with chronic lymphocytic leukemia. The CDR3, as DNA: TGTGCCAGCAGCGTTACAGGGGGTGAAAAACTGTTTTTT. This encodes CASSVTGGEKLFF.